This passage covers 15 T cell receptor beta chains from one sample sequenced in a study of CD8 T cells in ankylosing spondylitis. Points from the study as a whole: A motif of seven or eight highly homologous TCR beta variants was seen as apparently characteristic of ankylosing spondylitis blood.

Using its own MiXCR run on the 5' RACE reads, TCRdb lists one record per CDR3 protein. The sample has 200,000 to 250,000 distinct CDR3 sequences, 15% to 20% seen once. No cognate antigen is known for these TCRs. Material: blood, either unsorted or a sorted T cell fraction (not recorded which). All receptors come from a male donor with ankylosing spondylitis.

This clonotype turned up a few times. The rearrangement links TRBV6-1 to TRBJ2-3, with 13 bases fitting TRBD2. Germline CDR1 and CDR2: MNHNS and SASEGT. The V gene end was trimmed by 5 bases and the J gene end by 5 bases; junction bases not matched to a gene: 13. This CDR3 is built from 18 residues. CDR3 amino acids: CASSNGLAGAWGGDTQYF. CDR3 DNA: TGTGCCAGCAGTAATGGACTAGCGGGAGCCTGGGGGGGAGATACGCAGTATTTT.

In its sample, this clonotype was seen a few times. The chain uses TRBV12-3 or TRBV12-4 and TRBJ2-6; D not certain. The germline V and J ends were trimmed by 5 bases and 4 bases, with 9 bases remaining between them. This CDR3 has 14 amino acids. This chain's CDR3 is CASSPDTGANVLTF. The CDR3 nucleotides are TGTGCCAGCAGTCCTGATACCGGGGCCAACGTCCTGACTTTC.

This chain connects TRBV12-3 or TRBV12-4 to TRBJ1-1; D is perhaps TRBD1 (6 bases). This CDR3 has 15 residues. The ends were cut back, 5 bases at V and 2 bases at J, with 15 bases in the middle. CDR3 in amino acids: CASSPTGTINTEAFF. CDR3 sequence (DNA): TGTGCCAGCAGTCCGACCGGGACAATAAACACTGAAGCTTTCTTT.

The V gene is TRBV7-8, the J gene TRBJ2-5, with TRBD2 as a possible D gene (6 bases). CDR1 is SGHVS, CDR2 FQNEAQ, per germline. The CDR3 is 14 residues long. V was cut by 4 bases and J by 4 bases, with 13 bases left in between. The CDR3 here is CASSSSSGAETQYF. The CDR3 region has the DNA TGTGCCAGCAGCTCCTCCTCGGGAGCAGAGACCCAGTACTTC. The full variable domain, completed using reference TRBV7-8 and TRBJ2-5, is GAGVSQSPRYKVAKRGQDVALRCDPISGHVSLFWYQQALGQGPEFLTYFQNEAQLDKSGLPSDRFFAERPEGSVSTLKIQRTQQEDSAVYLCASSSSSGAETQYFGPGTRLLVL.

V is TRBV12-3 or TRBV12-4 and J is TRBJ2-5; weak D call: TRBD2 (5 bases). Trimming shortened V by 3 bases and J by 2 bases, and 13 bases separated the two germline ends. The CDR3 runs 15 residues. CDR3 amino acids: CASSFLAGPQETQYF. The CDR3 nucleotides are TGTGCCAGCAGTTTTTTGGCGGGCCCTCAAGAGACCCAGTACTTC.

This clonotype was seen a handful of times. V is TRBV5-6 and J is TRBJ1-2, with D perhaps matching TRBD1 (5 bases). Per germline, CDR1 SGHDT and CDR2 YYEEEE. Between the trimmed V and J ends, which lost 4 bases and 4 bases, there was a span of 14 bases. This CDR3 is 14 amino acids long. The CDR3 loop is CASSQPSDIYGYTF. The CDR3 DNA reads as TGTGCCAGCAGCCAACCATCGGACATCTATGGCTACACCTTC.

V and J are TRBV27 and TRBJ2-7; TRBD2 aligns across 7 bases. Germline CDR1 and CDR2: MNHEY and SMNVEV (reference sequence). The CDR3 covers 14 residues. V dropped 0 bases and J dropped 5; count of bases not matched to a gene: 4. CDR3 in amino acids: CASSLSGGNHEQYF. CDR3 coding DNA: TGTGCCAGCAGTTTATCGGGGGGGAACCACGAGCAGTACTTC.

The sample holds many counts of this clonotype. J is TRBJ2-2 and V is TRBV4-1; 10 nucleotides line up with TRBD1. The CDR3 consists of 16 residues. The germline gives CDR1 MGHRA, CDR2 YSYEKL. V was pared by 5 bases and J by 5 bases, with 8 bases of the junction left unmatched. The CDR3 protein is CASSFRQGAQTGELFF. The CDR3 region has the DNA TGCGCCAGCAGCTTCCGACAGGGGGCCCAGACCGGGGAGCTGTTTTTT.

The chain links TRBV4-1 to TRBJ2-7, with TRBD2 matching over 10 bases. CDR1 and CDR2 from the germline V gene are MGHRA and YSYEKL. The CDR3 spans 16 residues. V trimming: 0 bases; J trimming: 7 bases; junction bases outside the gene matches: 9. CDR3 DNA sequence: TGCGCCAGCAGCCAAGACGGTCAAGCGGGGGGGTGGGAGCAGTACTTC. Translated, it gives CASSQDGQAGGWEQYF.

The chain has TRBV7-2 and TRBJ2-7; 11 bases line up with TRBD2. Germline CDR1 and CDR2: SGHTA and FQGNSA. J lost 4 bases, V lost 5 bases, and 4 bases had no gene match. There are 14 residues in the CDR3. Here the CDR3 reads CASSILAGVYEQYF. The CDR3 nucleotides read TGTGCCAGCAGCATACTAGCGGGAGTGTACGAGCAGTACTTC.

The gene calls are TRBV5-1 and TRBJ2-1; perhaps TRBD2 as D (5 bases). The CDR3 sequence is 14 residues long. Looked up from germline, CDR1 is SGHRS and CDR2 is YFSETQ. V shed 1 base and J shed 7 bases, with 12 bases lying between them. CDR3 loop: CASSLLGTGNEQFF. The CDR3 bases are TGCGCCAGCAGCTTGTTAGGAACGGGAAATGAGCAGTTCTTC.

This clonotype was observed a few times. This chain uses TRBV7-2 with TRBJ1-1; D is unclear. The CDR3 runs 15 residues. V gave up 1 base and J gave up 0 bases, with 9 bases separating them. Per germline, CDR1 SGHTA and CDR2 FQGNSA. For the CDR3, the DNA is TGTGCCAGCAGCTTAGTCCCGGAATTGAACACTGAAGCTTTCTTT. Translating it yields CASSLVPELNTEAFF.

V gene TRBV5-5 combines with J gene TRBJ2-5, with D tentatively TRBD2 (5 bases). Between the trimmed V and J ends, which lost 7 bases and 5 bases, there was a span of 21 bases. There are 15 residues in the CDR3. CDR1 SGHKS and CDR2 YYEKEE come from the germline V gene (reference sequence). CDR3 sequence: CASSLAGLKGETQYF. In nucleotides, the CDR3 is TGTGCCAGCTCCCTTGCCGGACTCAAAGGGGAGACCCAGTACTTC.

This clonotype was detected a few times. This chain uses TRBV27 with TRBJ1-2; 9 positions agree with TRBD1. The V gene end was trimmed by 7 bases and the J gene end by 7 bases; junction bases not matched to a gene: 10. This CDR3 has 14 residues. Germline V lookup: CDR1 MNHEY, CDR2 SMNVEV (reference sequence). CDR3 protein: CASTSRTGEVGYTF. CDR3 coding DNA: TGTGCCAGCACCTCACGGACAGGGGAGGTTGGCTACACCTTC.

The chain links TRBV4-1 to TRBJ2-1, with TRBD2 matching over 11 bases. Germline V lookup: CDR1 MGHRA, CDR2 YSYEKL. With 1 base clipped from V and 9 bases from J, the junction kept 5 bases outside the gene matches. This CDR3 contains 15 residues. Here the CDR3 DNA reads TGCGCCAGCAGCCAAGTTAGCGGGGGGGCGGGTGAGCAGTTCTTC. It yields the protein CASSQVSGGAGEQFF.